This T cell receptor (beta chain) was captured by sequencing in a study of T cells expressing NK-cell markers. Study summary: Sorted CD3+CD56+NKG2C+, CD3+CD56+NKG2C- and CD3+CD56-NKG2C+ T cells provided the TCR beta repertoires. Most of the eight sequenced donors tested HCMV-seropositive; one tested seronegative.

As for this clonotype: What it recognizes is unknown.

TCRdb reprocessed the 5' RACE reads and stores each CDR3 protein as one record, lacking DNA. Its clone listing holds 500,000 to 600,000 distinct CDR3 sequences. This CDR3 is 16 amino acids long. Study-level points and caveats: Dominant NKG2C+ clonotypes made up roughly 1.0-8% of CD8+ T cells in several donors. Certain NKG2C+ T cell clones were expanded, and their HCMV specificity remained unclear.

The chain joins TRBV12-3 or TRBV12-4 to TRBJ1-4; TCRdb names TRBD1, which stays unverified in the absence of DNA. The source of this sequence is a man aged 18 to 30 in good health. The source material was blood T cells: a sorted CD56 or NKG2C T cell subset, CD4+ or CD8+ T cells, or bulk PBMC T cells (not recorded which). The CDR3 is CASSARRTGIGEKLFF.